This TCR beta chain originates from a study of cytomegalovirus exposure and HLA in healthy donors. Study details: Earlier, almost 120 million unique TCR beta sequences were recovered from 200 million or so T cells by an analysis. The study's findings and limits: Highly shared variants forming one cluster were likely a sequencing artifact. Accurate HLA-A and HLA-B prediction from TCR beta sequences was reported for most subjects.

Comment on this clone: Its antigen is not known.

PCR employed 60 Vbeta and 13 Jbeta primers. TCRdb's table, derived via immunoSEQ multiplex PCR, lists solely in-frame clones and lacks some. The sample contains more than 100,000 clones, more than 55% of which appear only once. Trimming took 8 bases from V and 2 from J, leaving 13 bases between them. CDR1 and CDR2 from the germline V gene are MRHNA and SNTAGT. The CDR3 loop spans 13 amino acids. The receptor was derived from a man aged 18-30 years in good health and CMV-seronegative. The sequenced sample consisted of PBMCs. The chain is built from TRBV6-4 and TRBJ2-7, with TRBD2 as a possible D gene (6 bases). This CDR3 reads CASLEGRPYEQYF. The CDR3 DNA follows: TGTGCCAGCTTGGAGGGCAGACCCTACGAGCAGTACTTC.